This passage covers 11 T cell receptor beta chains from one sample sequenced in a study of Ad26.COV2.S vaccination and SARS-CoV-2 variants. TCRdb's copy holds only in-frame clones and misses some; the assay was immunoSEQ multiplex PCR. This table holds 300,000 to 400,000 clones, more than 75% found once. Noted treatment: some 19 received Ad26.COV2.S at low or high dose, single or two shots; about 5 received placebo; per-sample allocation not given. Sampling was done on day 63 after the first vaccine or placebo injection. Sequences were derived from peripheral blood, sampled in a trial of Ad26.COV2.S vaccine versus placebo. The receptors originated from a person between 18 and 65 years old who received the Ad26.COV2.S COVID-19 vaccine or a placebo.

The genes are TRBV6-1 and TRBJ1-1, with D unclear. The CDR3 is 15 residues long. The germline V gene encodes CDR1 MNHNS and CDR2 SASEGT. Between the trimmed V and J ends, which lost 0 bases and 4 bases, there was a span of 12 bases. In DNA, the CDR3 is TGTGCCAGCAGTGAAGCAGTGGGGTGGGGCACTGAAGCTTTCTTT. Protein product: CASSEAVGWGTEAFF.

The chain combines TRBV7-2 with TRBJ1-1, with 9 bases lining up with TRBD1. This CDR3 has 14 amino acids. The junction had 7 bases not matched to a gene; V was cut back by 6 bases and J by 5 bases. Germline V gives CDR1 SGHTA, CDR2 FQGNSA. CDR3 in DNA: TGTGCCAGCAGGCCTACAGGGGGCGGAACTGAAGCTTTCTTT. Its translation: CASRPTGGGTEAFF.

The V and J genes are TRBV10-3 and TRBJ1-2, with D perhaps matching TRBD1 (6 bases). CDR1 is ENHRY, CDR2 SYGVKD, per germline. CDR3 size: 12 residues. Trimming took off 4 bases at V and 9 bases at J, with 12 bases between the two ends. The CDR3 coding sequence is TGTGCCATCAGTGCGGTACAGGGAAGCTACACCTTC. Its translation is CAISAVQGSYTF.

CDR3 residues: CASSPPPILVAGGQGTGELFF. The CDR3 DNA sequence: TGTGCCAGCAGCCCCCCGCCCATCCTGGTAGCGGGGGGCCAGGGCACCGGGGAGCTGTTTTTT. The chain joins TRBV3-1 (or the pseudogene TRBV3-2) to TRBJ2-2, with 10 bases lining up with TRBD2. The CDR3 is made up of 21 amino acids. The germline gives CDR1 LGHDT, CDR2 YNNKEL (reference sequence). The junction had 21 bases not matched to a gene; V was cut back by 4 bases and J by 4 bases.

This chain connects TRBV7-2 to TRBJ2-1; the match to TRBD2 covers 9 bases. The CDR3 sequence is 15 residues long. The V segment lost 1 base and the J segment 6 bases; nucleotides outside the gene matches: 4. Germline V lookup: CDR1 SGHTA, CDR2 FQGNSA. This chain's CDR3 is CASSLGPAGGNEQFF. CDR3 nucleotides: TGTGCCAGCAGCTTAGGCCCAGCGGGAGGCAATGAGCAGTTCTTC.

This clone was detected a few times. This chain joins TRBV18 and TRBJ2-1; 13 bases fit TRBD2. With V trimmed by 3 bases and J by 3 bases, 14 bases remained unmatched. Germline V gives CDR1 KGHSH, CDR2 LQKENI. This CDR3 region has 20 residues. In DNA, the CDR3 is TGTGCCAGCTCACCCCGATGGACTAGCGGGAGAATGACTAACTACAATGAGCAGTTCTTC. This gives the protein CASSPRWTSGRMTNYNEQFF.

The chain links TRBV7-2 to TRBJ1-3; no definite D call. Looked up from germline, CDR1 is SGHTA and CDR2 is FQGNSA. The V and J ends lost 4 bases and 7 bases respectively, with 20 bases between them. The CDR3 covers 16 residues. This CDR3 reads CASSSTRGLSFNTIYF. CDR3 nucleotide sequence: TGTGCCAGCAGCTCAACGCGGGGTCTCAGCTTTAACACCATATATTTT.

The chain links TRBV13 to TRBJ2-4, with D uncertain. Germline V gene data show CDR1 as PRHDT and CDR2 as FYEKMQ (reference sequence). The CDR3 totals 14 residues. Trimming cost V 5 bases and J 0 bases, with 8 bases left between them. The CDR3 sequence: CASSDQVAKNIQYF. The CDR3 DNA reads TGTGCCAGCAGCGACCAAGTAGCCAAAAACATTCAGTACTTC.

J is TRBJ2-7 and V is TRBV5-1; D is unclear. The V end was cut by 0 bases, the J end by 6 bases, with 7 bases between. CDR3 length equals 12 residues. Germline V gene sequence: CDR1 SGHRS, CDR2 YFSETQ. The CDR3 sequence: CASSLGGAEQYF. The CDR3 bases are TGCGCCAGCAGCTTGGGCGGAGCCGAGCAGTACTTC.

V usage is TRBV5-5 and J usage is TRBJ2-7; D may be TRBD1 or TRBD2 (5 bases each). This CDR3 has 14 residues. Germline CDR1 is SGHKS and CDR2 is YYEKEE (reference sequence). V lost 2 bases to trimming and J lost 0 bases, with 9 bases between them. Here the CDR3 DNA reads TGTGCCAGCAGCTTCGAGGGGCACTCCTACGAGCAGTACTTC. The encoded protein is CASSFEGHSYEQYF. Full variable domain (outside the CDR3, taken from reference TRBV5-5 and TRBJ2-7): DAGVTQSPTHLIKTRGQQVTLRCSPISGHKSVSWYQQVLGQGPQFIFQYYEKEERGRGNFPDRFSARQFPNYSSELNVNALLLGDSALYLCASSFEGHSYEQYFGPGTRLTVT.

This chain connects TRBV9 to TRBJ2-1, with D perhaps TRBD2 (6 bases). CDR1 is SGDLS, CDR2 YYNGEE, per germline. V lost 0 bases and J lost 4, with 11 bases in between. The CDR3 totals 15 residues. The CDR3 protein is CASSVAGDAYNEQFF. DNA of the CDR3: TGTGCCAGCAGCGTAGCGGGAGATGCTTACAATGAGCAGTTCTTC.